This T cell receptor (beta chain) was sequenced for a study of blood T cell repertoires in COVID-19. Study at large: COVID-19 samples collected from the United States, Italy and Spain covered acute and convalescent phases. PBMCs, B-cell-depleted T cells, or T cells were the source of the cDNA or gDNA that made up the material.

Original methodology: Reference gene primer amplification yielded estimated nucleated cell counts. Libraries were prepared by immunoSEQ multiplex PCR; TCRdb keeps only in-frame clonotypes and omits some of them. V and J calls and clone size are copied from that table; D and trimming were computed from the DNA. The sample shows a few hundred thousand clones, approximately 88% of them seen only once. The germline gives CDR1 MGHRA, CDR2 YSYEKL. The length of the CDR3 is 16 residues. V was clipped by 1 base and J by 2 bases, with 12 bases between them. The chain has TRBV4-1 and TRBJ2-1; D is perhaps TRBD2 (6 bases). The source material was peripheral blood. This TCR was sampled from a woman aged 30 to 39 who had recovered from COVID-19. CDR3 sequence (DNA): TGCGCCAGCAGCCAAGGACCGGGGGTTGCCTACAATGAGCAGTTCTTC. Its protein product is CASSQGPGVAYNEQFF.